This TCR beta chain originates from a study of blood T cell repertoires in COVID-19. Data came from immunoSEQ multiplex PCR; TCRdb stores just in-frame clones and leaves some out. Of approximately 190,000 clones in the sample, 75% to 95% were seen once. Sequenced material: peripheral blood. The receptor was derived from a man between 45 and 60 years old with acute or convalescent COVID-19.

The CDR3 DNA follows: TGCGCCAGCAGCTACCAGCCAGCGACCGATTCTTACAATGAGCAGTTCTTC. Encoded protein: CASSYQPATDSYNEQFF. This chain links TRBV5-1 with TRBJ2-1; D ambiguous. The CDR3 spans 17 residues. From germline, CDR1 is SGHRS and CDR2 YFSETQ. V gave up 3 bases and J gave up 4 bases, with 20 bases separating them.